The next 9 T cell receptor beta chains were all read from a single sample in a study of brain T cells in children with intractable seizures. Generated by immunoSEQ multiplex PCR, the TCRdb table keeps only in-frame clones and is missing some. Of fewer than 150,000 clones listed, 94% are singletons. The sequencing used peripheral blood, collected at surgery. The receptors come from a boy younger than two with hemimegalencephaly and intractable seizures.

The chain joins TRBV28 to TRBJ2-1; D gene uncertain. The length of the CDR3 is 14 residues. V lost 7 bases to trimming and J lost 4 bases, with 14 bases between them. Germline V gives CDR1 MDHEN, CDR2 SYDVKM. CDR3 in amino acids: CASIETSRYNEQFF. The DNA for the CDR3 is TGTGCCAGCATCGAGACCTCTCGTTACAATGAGCAGTTCTTC.

This clone was detected a few times. V gene TRBV5-4 combines with J gene TRBJ1-6; D call uncertain. Per germline, CDR1 SGHNT and CDR2 YYREEE (reference sequence). Trimming took 0 bases from V and 8 from J, leaving 9 bases between them. This CDR3 spans 14 amino acids. The CDR3 DNA reads as TGTGCCAGCAGCTTGGTTCTTACCGATTCACCCCTCCACTTT. Residues: CASSLVLTDSPLHF.

Regarding this clone: The identical CDR3 is also encoded by other nucleotide sequences in the sample. V usage is TRBV9 and J usage is TRBJ2-7; unclear D gene. Trimming removed 2 bases at V and 5 bases at J, with 14 bases between. Germline V CDR1 and CDR2: SGDLS, YYNGEE. The CDR3 has 14 amino acids. The CDR3 is CASSVNTHLDEQYF. The DNA for the CDR3 is TGTGCCAGCAGCGTTAACACCCACCTAGACGAGCAGTACTTC.

The chain uses TRBV27 and TRBJ1-4, with D possibly being TRBD1 (5 bases). This CDR3 is built from 15 residues. Trimming took off 5 bases at V and 8 bases at J, with 18 bases between the two ends. Germline V gene sequence: CDR1 MNHEY, CDR2 SMNVEV (reference sequence). CDR3 region: CASSGDGGLGEKLFF. CDR3 coding DNA: TGTGCCAGCAGTGGCGATGGGGGGTTGGGGGAAAAACTGTTTTTT.

The chain has TRBV28 and TRBJ2-3; 9 bases line up with TRBD2. V gave up 4 bases and J gave up 5 bases; unmatched junction bases: 4. The CDR3 contains 14 residues. Germline CDR1 reads MDHEN; CDR2 reads SYDVKM. CDR3 in DNA: TGTGCCAGCAGTTCTAGCGGGAAGGAAGATACGCAGTATTTT. It translates to CASSSSGKEDTQYF.

The rearrangement joins TRBV12-5 to TRBJ2-7, with 13 bases lining up with TRBD2. Germline CDR1 is LGHNT and CDR2 is FRNRAP. The CDR3 totals 14 residues. Unmatched junction bases numbered 2, after V lost 6 bases and J lost 3 bases. The CDR3 region is CASGGLAGRYEQYF. CDR3 DNA: TGTGCTAGTGGGGGACTAGCGGGACGCTACGAGCAGTACTTC.

The chain employs TRBV18 and TRBJ2-7; D unresolved. The V end was cut by 3 bases, the J end by 6 bases, with 12 bases between. Germline assignment: CDR1 KGHSH and CDR2 LQKENI. The CDR3 has 13 amino acids. CDR3 loop: CASSPGSLLEQYF. CDR3 bases: TGTGCCAGCTCACCTGGTTCCCTTCTCGAGCAGTACTTC.

The V and J genes are TRBV15 and TRBJ2-1; unclear D gene. Germline CDR1 and CDR2: LNHNV and YYDKDF (reference sequence). This CDR3 contains 16 residues. The V end lost 0 bases, the J end lost 8 bases, and 17 bases lay between the germline ends. This chain's CDR3 is CATSRETLRVGDEQFF. For the CDR3, the DNA is TGTGCCACCAGCAGAGAAACCCTTAGGGTTGGCGATGAGCAGTTCTTC.

CDR3 residues: CASSLRDNYGYTF. As DNA, the CDR3 is TGTGCCAGCAGTTTAAGAGACAACTATGGCTACACCTTC. V is TRBV28 and J is TRBJ1-2; D is unclear. Germline CDR1 and CDR2: MDHEN and SYDVKM. V lost 2 bases and J 2 bases, leaving 6 bases between the germline ends. The CDR3 has 13 amino acids.